The T cell receptor (beta chain) described here comes from a study of cytomegalovirus exposure and HLA in healthy donors. Study-level points and caveats: Researchers reported that a few CMV-associated chains were confirmed in vitro as CMV antigen-specific. According to a subsequent analysis, TCR clusters identified in the first cohort showed a tendency to co-occur across the 100 to 150 validation repertoires.

Notes on this clone: Its antigen is as yet unknown.

With 1 base clipped from V and 5 bases from J, the junction kept 9 bases outside the gene matches. Germline values: CDR1 SGHTA, CDR2 FQGNSA. CDR3 length: 16 amino acids. Assay: immunoSEQ multiplex PCR; the TCRdb copy retains only in-frame clones and omits some. The table includes about 220,000 clones, 88% detected once. Source material: PBMCs. This chain joins TRBV7-2 and TRBJ2-7; 9 bases fit TRBD1. This clonotype was sampled from a young woman in good health and CMV-seronegative. The CDR3 sequence is CASSLVSGQGSHEQYF. The CDR3 nucleotides read TGTGCCAGCAGCTTAGTTTCGGGACAGGGATCCCACGAGCAGTACTTC.